This is a list of T cell receptor beta chains from one sample in a study of blood T cell repertoires in COVID-19. Assay: immunoSEQ multiplex PCR; the TCRdb copy retains only in-frame clones and omits some. The data contain tens of thousands of clones, roughly 86% of them singletons. The sample consisted of peripheral blood. These receptors all stem from a man in his forties or fifties with COVID-19, enrolled during active disease. Each CDR3 is given with its conserved first and last residue. Each record gives: V gene, J gene, D gene, clone size, CDR3 DNA, CDR3 protein. The D gene is left open where the match is weak. Rows give clone size only sometimes, using once, few, many, or a class for an expanded clone.

TRBV19	TRBJ2-1	NA	NA	TGTGCCAGTATCGGAACAGGAACCTACAATGAGCAGTTCTTC	CASIGTGTYNEQFF
TRBV28	TRBJ2-7	TRBD1	NA	TGTGCCAGCAGTCCGGCCGGGACAGGGGTTTACGAGCAGTACTTC	CASSPAGTGVYEQYF
TRBV29-1	TRBJ1-1	TRBD1	NA	TGCAGCGCGATGGGACAGACTAACACTGAAGCTTTCTTT	CSAMGQTNTEAFF
TRBV7-9	TRBJ1-1	NA	few	TGTGCCAGCAGCACAGAGAACACTGAAGCTTTCTTT	CASSTENTEAFF
TRBV5-5	TRBJ1-6	TRBD1	NA	TGTGCCAGCAGCCGAGGGACAGCCAATTCACCCCTCCACTTT	CASSRGTANSPLHF
TRBV29-1	TRBJ2-4	NA	once	TGCAGCGTTGAAGGGGAGAGGGACATTCAGTACTTC	CSVEGERDIQYF
TRBV5-1	TRBJ2-7	TRBD1	NA	TGCGCCAGCAGCTTGGGGGGACAGCTCACGGATGAGCAGTACTTC	CASSLGGQLTDEQYF
TRBV7-2	TRBJ1-2	TRBD1	NA	TGTGCCAGCAGCACAGGGGGAGTTAACTATGGCTACACCTTC	CASSTGGVNYGYTF
TRBV3-1/TRBV3-2	TRBJ2-3	TRBD2	NA	TGTGCCAGCAGCCAAGCCGGAAGCGGGGGGGCCTTGAGCACAGATACGCAGTATTTT	CASSQAGSGGALSTDTQYF
TRBV3-1/TRBV3-2	TRBJ1-1	NA	few	TGTGCCAGCAGCCAGGAGGGGAACACTGAAGCTTTCTTT	CASSQEGNTEAFF
TRBV7-2	TRBJ2-7	NA	NA	TGTGCCAGCAGCTTAGCGGGGGGGCCCTACGAGCAGTACTTC	CASSLAGGPYEQYF
TRBV6-1	TRBJ2-7	TRBD1	NA	TGTGCCAGCAGTGGGGACAGGGGGCTTCCTGGGGCGACCTACGAGCAGTACTTC	CASSGDRGLPGATYEQYF
TRBV5-1	TRBJ1-1	NA	NA	TGCGCCAGCAGCTTGGGTCCTGGGAGTGCTACTGAAGCTTTCTTT	CASSLGPGSATEAFF
TRBV5-1	TRBJ2-7	TRBD1	NA	TGCGCCAGCAGCTCTACAGGGGGCATGACCTACGAGCAGTACTTC	CASSSTGGMTYEQYF
TRBV5-1	TRBJ1-2	NA	NA	TGCGCCAGCAGCTCCAGGGCTGGCTATGGCTACACCTTC	CASSSRAGYGYTF
TRBV14	TRBJ1-2	NA	once	TGTGCCAGCAGCCAAGATAACTTCGGCTATGGCTACACCTTC	CASSQDNFGYGYTF
TRBV3-1/TRBV3-2	TRBJ2-7	NA	NA	TGTGCCAGCAGCCAAGGGGGGCAGGGTGGGCTCTACGAGCAGTACTTC	CASSQGGQGGLYEQYF
TRBV28	TRBJ2-3	NA	NA	TGTGCCAGCAGGTCGGGGGACGGGGATACGCAGTATTTT	CASRSGDGDTQYF
TRBV7-2	TRBJ2-1	TRBD2	NA	TGTGCCAGCAGCTTTAGGCGTAGGACTAGTGATGAGCAGTTCTTC	CASSFRRRTSDEQFF
TRBV7-9	TRBJ2-3	TRBD2	once	TGTGCCAGCAGCTCTGGACTAGCGGGGGATACGCAGTATTTT	CASSSGLAGDTQYF
TRBV6-6	TRBJ2-1	NA	NA	TGTGCCAGCAGTTACTCGAAGTTGAGCTCCTACAATGAGCAGTTCTTC	CASSYSKLSSYNEQFF
TRBV9	TRBJ2-7	TRBD2	NA	TGTGCCAGCAGCGGCCCGGGAGGGAAACCCTACGAGCAGTACTTC	CASSGPGGKPYEQYF
TRBV11-2	TRBJ1-1	NA	once	TGTGCCAGCAGGCTACAGGAGAACACTGAAGCTTTCTTT	CASRLQENTEAFF
TRBV19	TRBJ1-5	NA	NA	TGTGCCACCTCACTCCGGACAGCGTATAGCAATCAGCCCCAGCATTTT	CATSLRTAYSNQPQHF
TRBV6-5	TRBJ2-3	NA	NA	TGTGCCAGCACGGGCGGGGCTGAAGATACGCAGTATTTT	CASTGGAEDTQYF
TRBV29-1	TRBJ2-2	TRBD1	NA	TGCAGCGTTGAACTCGGCATGGGACAGGGATCCGGGGAGCTGTTTTTT	CSVELGMGQGSGELFF
TRBV11-3	TRBJ2-7	TRBD1	NA	TGTGCCAGCAGCATTACAGGGGCTGGCGTGGGGCAGTACTTC	CASSITGAGVGQYF
TRBV25-1	TRBJ1-4	NA	NA	TGTGCCAGCAGTCCAATCACAACTAATGAAAAACTGTTTTTT	CASSPITTNEKLFF
TRBV3-1/TRBV3-2	TRBJ1-4	NA	NA	TGTGCCAGCAGCCAAGCGGCGGGGCGGGTCCACAAATTTTTT	CASSQAAGRVHKFF
TRBV19	TRBJ1-6	NA	NA	TGTGCCAGTAGTATGGCAGGTTCGGATTCACCCCTCCACTTT	CASSMAGSDSPLHF
TRBV7-9	TRBJ2-5	TRBD1	NA	TGTGCCAGCAGCTTCGACAGGGGTAAAGAGACCCAGTACTTC	CASSFDRGKETQYF
TRBV10-1	TRBJ1-1	NA	NA	TGCGCCAGCAGTGAGTCGGGCGTTGGTGAAGCTTTCTTT	CASSESGVGEAFF
TRBV10-1	TRBJ2-5	NA	NA	TGCGCCAGCAGCGGGGTCGGAGAGACCCAGTACTTC	CASSGVGETQYF
TRBV2	TRBJ1-1	NA	NA	TGTGCCAGCGGTACAGGGCCTGCTTCAGGCACTGAAGCTTTCTTT	CASGTGPASGTEAFF
TRBV7-9	TRBJ1-3	NA	NA	TGTGCCAGCAGCTCGGGACTCCTCTCTGGAAACACCATATATTTT	CASSSGLLSGNTIYF
TRBV12-3/TRBV12-4	TRBJ2-3	NA	NA	TGTGCCAGCAGCCTTGTGGAGGGCGAGACGCAGTATTTT	CASSLVEGETQYF
TRBV27	TRBJ1-2	NA	NA	TGTGCCAGCAGTTTTCGGGGAAGTGGCTACACCTTC	CASSFRGSGYTF
TRBV30	TRBJ2-5	NA	NA	TGTGCCTGGAGTTTTGGGCGAGAAGAGACCCAGTACTTC	CAWSFGREETQYF
TRBV5-1	TRBJ2-1	TRBD2	NA	TGCGCCAGCAGCCCCCGACTAGCGGGGACCAACAATGAGCAGTTCTTC	CASSPRLAGTNNEQFF
TRBV2	TRBJ2-3	TRBD2	NA	TGTGCCAGCAGTGAAGCGGGCCTAGCGGGGGGGCGAAATACGCAGTATTTT	CASSEAGLAGGRNTQYF
TRBV24-1	TRBJ1-2	NA	NA	TGTGCCACCAGTGCCGCCATAGGGGCAGGGGACCGAAACTATGGCTACACCTTC	CATSAAIGAGDRNYGYTF
TRBV12-3/TRBV12-4	TRBJ2-1	NA	NA	TGTGCCAGCAGTTCGACAGGAAGGGATGAGCAGTTCTTC	CASSSTGRDEQFF
TRBV5-6	TRBJ1-5	NA	NA	TGTGCCAGCAGCTTCCAGGGTGGCAATCAGCCCCAGCATTTT	CASSFQGGNQPQHF
TRBV24-1	TRBJ2-5	TRBD1	NA	TGTGCCACCAGTGAAGGGACAGGGTTGGGGACCCAGTACTTC	CATSEGTGLGTQYF
TRBV5-1	TRBJ1-2	TRBD1	NA	TGCGCCAGCAGCCACCGGACAGGGAAGGGGGATGGCTACACCTTC	CASSHRTGKGDGYTF
TRBV30	TRBJ1-1	NA	NA	TGTGCCTGGACCAGGGGGAACACTGAAGCTTTCTTT	CAWTRGNTEAFF
TRBV10-1	TRBJ2-3	TRBD1	NA	TGCGCCAGCAGTGGCTCCGGGACAGGGAGGGATACGCAGTATTTT	CASSGSGTGRDTQYF
TRBV28	TRBJ1-2	TRBD1	NA	TGTGCCAGCAGTTATAGCTTGCCCGGGACAGGAGGAGGTGGCTACACCTTC	CASSYSLPGTGGGGYTF
TRBV5-1	TRBJ2-7	NA	NA	TGCGCCAGCAGCTTGGGACAGTTCTACGAGCAGTACTTC	CASSLGQFYEQYF
TRBV7-9	TRBJ2-4	TRBD1	once	TGTGCCAGCAGCCAGTGGGGACAGGGAAAAAACATTCAGTACTTC	CASSQWGQGKNIQYF
TRBV4-2	TRBJ2-2	NA	NA	TGTGCCAGCAGCCAAGTTGGTAGCGCGAACACCGGGGAGCTGTTTTTT	CASSQVGSANTGELFF